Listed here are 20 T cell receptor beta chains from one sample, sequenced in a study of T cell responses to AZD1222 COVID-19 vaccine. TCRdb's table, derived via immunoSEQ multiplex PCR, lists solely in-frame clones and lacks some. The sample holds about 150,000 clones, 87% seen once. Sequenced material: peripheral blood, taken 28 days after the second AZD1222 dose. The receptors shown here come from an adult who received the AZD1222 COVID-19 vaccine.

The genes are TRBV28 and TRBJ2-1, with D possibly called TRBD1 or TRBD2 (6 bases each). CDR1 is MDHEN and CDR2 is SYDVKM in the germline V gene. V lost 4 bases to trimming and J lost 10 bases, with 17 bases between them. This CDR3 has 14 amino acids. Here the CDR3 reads CASSSQRGPREQFF. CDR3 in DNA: TGTGCCAGCAGTTCCCAACGGGGGCCGCGAGAGCAGTTCTTC.

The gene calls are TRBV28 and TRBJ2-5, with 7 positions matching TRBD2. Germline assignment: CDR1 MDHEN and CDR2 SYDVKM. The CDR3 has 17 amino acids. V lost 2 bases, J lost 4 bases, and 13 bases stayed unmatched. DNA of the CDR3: TGTGCCAGCAGTTTAAAAGCCGGGAGGCACCTCCGAGAGACCCAGTACTTC. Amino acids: CASSLKAGRHLRETQYF.

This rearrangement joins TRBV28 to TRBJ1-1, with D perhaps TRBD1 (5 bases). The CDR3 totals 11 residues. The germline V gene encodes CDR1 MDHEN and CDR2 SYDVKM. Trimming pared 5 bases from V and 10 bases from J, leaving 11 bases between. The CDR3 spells CASSGGIGAFF. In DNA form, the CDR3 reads TGTGCCAGCAGTGGGGGGATTGGAGCTTTCTTT.

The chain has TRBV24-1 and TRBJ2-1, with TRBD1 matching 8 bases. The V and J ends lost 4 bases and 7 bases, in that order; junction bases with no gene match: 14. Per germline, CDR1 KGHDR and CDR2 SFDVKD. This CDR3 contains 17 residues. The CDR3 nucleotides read TGTGCCACCAGTGAGGGTACCCCGGGACAGGTTATGAATGAGCAGTTCTTC. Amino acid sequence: CATSEGTPGQVMNEQFF.

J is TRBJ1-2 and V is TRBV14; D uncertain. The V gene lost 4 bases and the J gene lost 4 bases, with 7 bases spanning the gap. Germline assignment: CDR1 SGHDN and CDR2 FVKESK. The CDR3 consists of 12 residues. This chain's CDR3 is CASSPSSYGYTF. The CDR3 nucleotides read TGTGCCAGCAGCCCCAGTAGCTATGGCTACACCTTC.

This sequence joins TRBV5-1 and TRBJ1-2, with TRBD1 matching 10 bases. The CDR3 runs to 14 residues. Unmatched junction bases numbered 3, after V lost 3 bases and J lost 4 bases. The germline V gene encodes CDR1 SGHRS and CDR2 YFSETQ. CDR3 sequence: CASSWDRGAYGYTF. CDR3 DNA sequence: TGCGCCAGCAGCTGGGACAGGGGTGCCTATGGCTACACCTTC.

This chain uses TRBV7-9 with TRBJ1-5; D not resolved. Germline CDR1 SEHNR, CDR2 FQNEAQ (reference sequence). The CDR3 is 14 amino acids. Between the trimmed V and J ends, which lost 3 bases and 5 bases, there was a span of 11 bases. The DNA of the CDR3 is TGTGCCAGCAGCTTGACCGAACGGGATCAGCCCCAGCATTTT. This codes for CASSLTERDQPQHF. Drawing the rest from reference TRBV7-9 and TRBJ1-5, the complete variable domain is DTGVSQNPRHKITKRGQNVTFRCDPISEHNRLYWYRQTLGQGPEFLTYFQNEAQLEKSRLLSDRFSAERPKGSFSTLEIQRTEQGDSAMYLCASSLTERDQPQHFGDGTRLSIL.

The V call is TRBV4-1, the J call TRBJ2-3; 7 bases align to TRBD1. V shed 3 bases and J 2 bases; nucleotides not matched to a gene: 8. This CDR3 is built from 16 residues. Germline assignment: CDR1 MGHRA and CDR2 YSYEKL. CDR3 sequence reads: CASSQDGQANTDTQYF. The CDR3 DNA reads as TGCGCCAGCAGCCAGGATGGACAGGCCAACACAGATACGCAGTATTTT.

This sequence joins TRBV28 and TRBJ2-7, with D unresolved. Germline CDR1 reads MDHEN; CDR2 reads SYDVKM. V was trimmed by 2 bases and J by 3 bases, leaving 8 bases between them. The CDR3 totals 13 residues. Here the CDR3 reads CASSLGRSYEQYF. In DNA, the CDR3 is TGTGCCAGCAGTTTAGGCCGCAGCTACGAGCAGTACTTC.

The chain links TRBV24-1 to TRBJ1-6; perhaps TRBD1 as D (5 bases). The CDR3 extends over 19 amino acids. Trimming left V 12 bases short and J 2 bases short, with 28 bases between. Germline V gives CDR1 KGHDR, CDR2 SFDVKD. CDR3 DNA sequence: TGTGCCCCCTGGCCTATGGGGGAAGGGGATCGGCCCTATAATTCACCCCTCCACTTT. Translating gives CAPWPMGEGDRPYNSPLHF.

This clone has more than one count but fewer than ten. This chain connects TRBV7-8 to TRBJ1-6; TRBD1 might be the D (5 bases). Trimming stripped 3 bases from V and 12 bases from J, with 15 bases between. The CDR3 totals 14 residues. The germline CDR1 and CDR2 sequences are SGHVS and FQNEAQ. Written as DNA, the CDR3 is TGTGCCAGCAGCTTCCCCTACGGGACGGAACCCCTCCACTTT. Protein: CASSFPYGTEPLHF.

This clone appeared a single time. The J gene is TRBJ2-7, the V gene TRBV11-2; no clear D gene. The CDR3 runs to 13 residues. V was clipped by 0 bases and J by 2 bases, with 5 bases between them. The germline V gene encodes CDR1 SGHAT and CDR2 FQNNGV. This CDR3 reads CASSLDSPYEQYF. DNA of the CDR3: TGTGCCAGCAGCTTAGACAGTCCCTACGAGCAGTACTTC. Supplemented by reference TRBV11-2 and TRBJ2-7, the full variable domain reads EAGVAQSPRYKIIEKRQSVAFWCNPISGHATLYWYQQILGQGPKLLIQFQNNGVVDDSQLPKDRFSAERLKGVDSTLKIQPAKLEDSAVYLCASSLDSPYEQYFGPGTRLTVT.

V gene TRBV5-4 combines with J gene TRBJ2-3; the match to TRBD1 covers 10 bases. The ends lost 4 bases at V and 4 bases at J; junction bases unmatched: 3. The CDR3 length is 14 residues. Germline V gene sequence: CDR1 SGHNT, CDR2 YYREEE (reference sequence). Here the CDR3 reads CASSRQGASDTQYF. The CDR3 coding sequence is TGTGCCAGCAGCCGACAGGGGGCTTCAGATACGCAGTATTTT.

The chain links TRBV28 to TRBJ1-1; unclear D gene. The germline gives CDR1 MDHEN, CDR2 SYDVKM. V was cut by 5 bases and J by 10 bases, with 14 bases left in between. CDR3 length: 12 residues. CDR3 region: CASSPLTPGAFF. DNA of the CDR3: TGTGCCAGCAGTCCCTTGACCCCGGGAGCTTTCTTT.

The CDR3 sequence: CASRPGGGGTDTQYF. The DNA for the CDR3 is TGTGCCAGCAGGCCAGGGGGTGGGGGCACAGATACGCAGTATTTT. The gene calls are TRBV5-4 and TRBJ2-3; 7 bases agree with TRBD1. The germline V gene encodes CDR1 SGHNT and CDR2 YYREEE (reference sequence). V gave up 5 bases and J gave up 1 base; unmatched junction bases: 7. This CDR3 has 15 amino acids.

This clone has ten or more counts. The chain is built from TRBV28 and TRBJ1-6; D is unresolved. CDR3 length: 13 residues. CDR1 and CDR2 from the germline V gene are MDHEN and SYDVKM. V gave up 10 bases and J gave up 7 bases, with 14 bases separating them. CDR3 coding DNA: TGTGCCAACAAGGGATCGGGGAATTCACCCCTCCACTTT. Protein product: CANKGSGNSPLHF. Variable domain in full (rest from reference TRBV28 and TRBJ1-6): DVKVTQSSRYLVKRTGEKVFLECVQDMDHENMFWYRQDPGLGLRLIYFSYDVKMKEKGDIPEGYSVSREKKERFSLILESASTNQTSMYLCANKGSGNSPLHFGNGTRLTVT.

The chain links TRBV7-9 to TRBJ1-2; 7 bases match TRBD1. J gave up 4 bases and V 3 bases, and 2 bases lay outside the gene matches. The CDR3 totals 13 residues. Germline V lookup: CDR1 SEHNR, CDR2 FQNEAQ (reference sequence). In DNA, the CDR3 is TGTGCCAGCAGCTTGGGACAGAGCTATGGCTACACCTTC. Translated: CASSLGQSYGYTF. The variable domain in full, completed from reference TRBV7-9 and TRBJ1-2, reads DTGVSQNPRHKITKRGQNVTFRCDPISEHNRLYWYRQTLGQGPEFLTYFQNEAQLEKSRLLSDRFSAERPKGSFSTLEIQRTEQGDSAMYLCASSLGQSYGYTFGSGTRLTVV.

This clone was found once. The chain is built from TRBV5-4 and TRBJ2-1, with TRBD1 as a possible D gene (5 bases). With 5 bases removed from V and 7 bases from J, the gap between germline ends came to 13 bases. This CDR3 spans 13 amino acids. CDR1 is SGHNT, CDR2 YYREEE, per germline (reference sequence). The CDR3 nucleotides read TGTGCCAGCAGTCCAGGGTCTCGGAATGAGCAGTTCTTC. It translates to CASSPGSRNEQFF.

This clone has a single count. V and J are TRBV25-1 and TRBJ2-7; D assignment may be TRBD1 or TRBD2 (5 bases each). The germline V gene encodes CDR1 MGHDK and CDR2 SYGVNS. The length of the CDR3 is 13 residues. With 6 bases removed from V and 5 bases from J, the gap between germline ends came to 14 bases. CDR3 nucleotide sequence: TGTGCCAGCAGCTCATGGGGGTCCAACGAGCAGTACTTC. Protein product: CASSSWGSNEQYF.

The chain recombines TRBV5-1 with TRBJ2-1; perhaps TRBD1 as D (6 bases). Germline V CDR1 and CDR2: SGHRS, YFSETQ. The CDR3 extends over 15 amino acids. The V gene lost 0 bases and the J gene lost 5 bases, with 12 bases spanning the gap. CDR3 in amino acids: CASSLEGQDNNEQFF. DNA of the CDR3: TGCGCCAGCAGCTTGGAGGGACAAGACAACAATGAGCAGTTCTTC.